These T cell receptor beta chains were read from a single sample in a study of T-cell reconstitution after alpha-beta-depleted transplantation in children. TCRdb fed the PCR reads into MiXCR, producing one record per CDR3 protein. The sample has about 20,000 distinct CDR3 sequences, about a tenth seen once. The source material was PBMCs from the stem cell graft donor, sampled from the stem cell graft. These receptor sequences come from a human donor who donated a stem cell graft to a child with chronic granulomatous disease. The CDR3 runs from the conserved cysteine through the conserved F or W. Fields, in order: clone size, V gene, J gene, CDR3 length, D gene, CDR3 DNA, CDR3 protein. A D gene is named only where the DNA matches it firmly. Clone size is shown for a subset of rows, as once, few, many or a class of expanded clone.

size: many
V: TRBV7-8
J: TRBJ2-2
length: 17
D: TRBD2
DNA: TGTGCCAGCAGCCCAAGGCATAGCGGGGGGGTAGTCGGGGAGCTGTTTTTT
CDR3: CASSPRHSGGVVGELFF

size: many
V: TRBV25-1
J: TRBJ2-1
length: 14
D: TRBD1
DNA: TGTGCCAGCGGACCAGACAGGGCCGTGAATGAGCAGTTCTTC
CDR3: CASGPDRAVNEQFF

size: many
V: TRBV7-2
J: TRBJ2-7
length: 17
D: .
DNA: TGTGCCAGCAGCCTTCTCAAGCTGGGACGGACTACCTACGAGCAGTACTTC
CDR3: CASSLLKLGRTTYEQYF

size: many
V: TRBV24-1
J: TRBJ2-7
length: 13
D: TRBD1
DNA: TGTGCCACCAGTGGTGACAGGGTCCACGAGCAGTACTTC
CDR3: CATSGDRVHEQYF

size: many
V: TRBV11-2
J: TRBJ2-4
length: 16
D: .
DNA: TGTGCCAGCAGCTCGGTCGGAGGGGAGGACAAAAACATTCAGTACTTC
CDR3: CASSSVGGEDKNIQYF

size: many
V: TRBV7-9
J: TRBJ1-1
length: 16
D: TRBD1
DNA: TGTGCCAGCAGCTCTGACCAGGGGGGCCCTCGCACTGAAGCTTTCTTT
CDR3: CASSSDQGGPRTEAFF

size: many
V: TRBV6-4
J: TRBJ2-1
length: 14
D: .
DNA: TGTGCCAGCAGTGCGGGACGGGGGATTAATGAGCAGTTCTTC
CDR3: CASSAGRGINEQFF

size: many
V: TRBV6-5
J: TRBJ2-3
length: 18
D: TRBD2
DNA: TGTGCCAGCAGTTACTCGATAACTAGCGGGGTTAGCACAGATACGCAGTATTTT
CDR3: CASSYSITSGVSTDTQYF

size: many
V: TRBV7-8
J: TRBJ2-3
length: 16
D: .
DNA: TGTGCCACGTTGGCGGATGGGATCATGAGCACAGATACGCAGTATTTT
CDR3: CATLADGIMSTDTQYF

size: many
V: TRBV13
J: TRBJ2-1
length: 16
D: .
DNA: TGTGCCAGCAGCTTAGAGGCGTTGTCCTCCTACAATGAGCAGTTCTTC
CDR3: CASSLEALSSYNEQFF

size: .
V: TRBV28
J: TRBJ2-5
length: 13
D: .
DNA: TGTGCCAGCAGTTCCCGTGGTGAAGAGACCCAGTACTTC
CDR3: CASSSRGEETQYF

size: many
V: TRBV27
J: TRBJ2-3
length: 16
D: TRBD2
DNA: TGTGCCAGCAACGCGAGGAGGGGAGGGTCTACAGATACGCAGTATTTT
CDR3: CASNARRGGSTDTQYF

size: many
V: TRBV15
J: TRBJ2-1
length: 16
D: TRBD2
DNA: TGTGCCACCAGCAGGGGAATAGCGGGAGGAGAGTCTGAGCAGTTCTTC
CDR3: CATSRGIAGGESEQFF

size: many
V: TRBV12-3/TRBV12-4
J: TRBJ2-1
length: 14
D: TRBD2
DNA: TGTGCCAGCACGACGGGAGGGCCCTACAATGAGCAGTTCTTC
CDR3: CASTTGGPYNEQFF

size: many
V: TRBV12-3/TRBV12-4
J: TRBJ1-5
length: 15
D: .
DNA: TGTGCCAGCAGAAGGGCCGACCATAGCAATCAGCCCCAGCATTTT
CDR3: CASRRADHSNQPQHF

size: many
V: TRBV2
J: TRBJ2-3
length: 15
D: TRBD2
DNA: TGTGCCAGCAGCTTCACTAGCGGGGTTACAGATACGCAGTATTTT
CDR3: CASSFTSGVTDTQYF

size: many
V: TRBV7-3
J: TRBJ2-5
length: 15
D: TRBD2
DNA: TGTGCCAGCAGCTTAGGCCTAGCGGGGATGCAGACCCAGTACTTC
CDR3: CASSLGLAGMQTQYF

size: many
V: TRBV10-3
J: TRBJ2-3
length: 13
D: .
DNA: TGTGCCATCAGTGAGTCGGAGCGAGATACGCAGTATTTT
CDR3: CAISESERDTQYF

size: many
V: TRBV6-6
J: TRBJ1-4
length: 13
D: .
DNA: TGTGCCAGCAGTTACGTAGGGAATGAAAAACTGTTTTTT
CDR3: CASSYVGNEKLFF

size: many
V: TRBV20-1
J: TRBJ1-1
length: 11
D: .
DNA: TGCAGTGCTTGGACAAACACTGAAGCTTTCTTT
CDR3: CSAWTNTEAFF

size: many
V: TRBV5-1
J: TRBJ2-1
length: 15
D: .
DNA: TGCGCCAGCAGCTTAAACAGGGACTTTTTAAATGAGCAGTTCTTC
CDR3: CASSLNRDFLNEQFF

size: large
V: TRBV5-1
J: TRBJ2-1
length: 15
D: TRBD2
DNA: TGCGCCAGCAGCCCGGGACTAGCGGCCTACAATGAGCAGTTCTTC
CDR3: CASSPGLAAYNEQFF

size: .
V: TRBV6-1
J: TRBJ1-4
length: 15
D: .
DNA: TGTGCCAGCAGCCGGGACCTTGCAACTAATGAAAAACTGTTTTTT
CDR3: CASSRDLATNEKLFF

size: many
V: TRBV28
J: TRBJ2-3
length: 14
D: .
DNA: TGTGCCAGCGGAAGTTACAGTTTCACAGATACGCAGTATTTT
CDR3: CASGSYSFTDTQYF

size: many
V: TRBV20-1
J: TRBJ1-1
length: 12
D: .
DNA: TGCAGTGCTAGAGGGACAAACACTGAAGCTTTCTTT
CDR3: CSARGTNTEAFF

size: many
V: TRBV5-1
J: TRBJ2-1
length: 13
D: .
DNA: TGCGCCAGCAGCCTCCCGGGCGTCAATGAGCAGTTCTTC
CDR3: CASSLPGVNEQFF

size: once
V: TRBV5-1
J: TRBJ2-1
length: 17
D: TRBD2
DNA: TGCGCCAGCAGCCCGAGCGGGGGTCCTGTTTCCTACAATGAGCAGTTCTTC
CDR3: CASSPSGGPVSYNEQFF

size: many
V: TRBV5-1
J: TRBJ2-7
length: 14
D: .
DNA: TGCGCCAGCAGCACCGGGACACCTACCTACGAGCAGTACTTC
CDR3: CASSTGTPTYEQYF

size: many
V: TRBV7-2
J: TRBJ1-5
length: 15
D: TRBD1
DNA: TGTGCCAGCAGCTCCACAGGACAGGGCAATCAGCCCCAGCATTTT
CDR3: CASSSTGQGNQPQHF

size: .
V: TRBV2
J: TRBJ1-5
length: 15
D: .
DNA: TGTGCCAGCACGGTCGAGGCCCTGAGGAATCAGCCCCAGCATTTT
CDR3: CASTVEALRNQPQHF

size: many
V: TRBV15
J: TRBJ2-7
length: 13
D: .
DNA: TGTGCCACCAGCAGAGATTCAGACGACGAGCAGTACTTC
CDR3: CATSRDSDDEQYF

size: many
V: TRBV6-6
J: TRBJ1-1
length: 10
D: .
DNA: TGTGCCAGCAGGGGATCGAGGTTTTCTTTT
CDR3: CASRGSRFSF

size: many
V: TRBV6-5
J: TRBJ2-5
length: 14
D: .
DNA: TGTGCCAGCAGTTGGAGAGTGACGGGAGAGACCCAGTACTTC
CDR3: CASSWRVTGETQYF

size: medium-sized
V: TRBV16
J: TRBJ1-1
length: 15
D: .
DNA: TGTGCCAGCAGCCAATCATACAGGCCGAGCACTGAAGCTTTCTTT
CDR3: CASSQSYRPSTEAFF

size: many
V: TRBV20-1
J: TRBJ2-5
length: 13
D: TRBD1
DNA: TGCAGTGCTAAAACCCCAGGGGGAGAGACCCAGTACTTC
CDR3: CSAKTPGGETQYF

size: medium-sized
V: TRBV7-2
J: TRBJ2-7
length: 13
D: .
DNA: TGTGCCAGCAGCTTAGCCATTGACTACGAGCAGTACTTC
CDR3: CASSLAIDYEQYF

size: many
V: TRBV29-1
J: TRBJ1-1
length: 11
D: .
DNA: TGCAGCGTTGTCCCCACCCTCTATGCTTTCTTT
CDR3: CSVVPTLYAFF

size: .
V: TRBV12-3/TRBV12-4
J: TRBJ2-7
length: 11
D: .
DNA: TGTGCCAGCAGTTTATCTCGAGAGCAGTACTTC
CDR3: CASSLSREQYF

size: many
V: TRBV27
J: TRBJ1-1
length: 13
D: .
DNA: TGTGCCAGCAGTATCGGGGGGGACACTGAAGCTTTCTTT
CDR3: CASSIGGDTEAFF